The 3 T cell receptor beta chains below all came from one sample that was sequenced in a study of shared clonotypes between healthy human individuals. This table comes from immunoSEQ multiplex PCR, and its TCRdb copy is limited to in-frame clones, with some not included. The sample consists of 550,000 to 700,000 clones, 60% to 75% of them appearing once. The sequenced sample was memory CD4+ T cells sorted from blood. Noted subset: CD45RA-negative fraction. The receptors derive from a woman under 40 in good health.

The genes are TRBV12-5 and TRBJ1-5; TRBD1 matches 7 bases. This CDR3 region has 18 residues. The germline V gene encodes CDR1 LGHNT and CDR2 FRNRAP. Trimming took 3 bases from V and 0 from J; bases not matched to a gene: 11. The DNA of the CDR3 is TGTGCTAGTGGTTTAACGGAACCGGGACAGTATAGCAATCAGCCCCAGCATTTT. Encoded protein: CASGLTEPGQYSNQPQHF.

This clone was observed a handful of times. The gene calls are TRBV19 and TRBJ1-2, with D perhaps TRBD1 (6 bases). V was shortened by 5 bases and J by 8 bases, with 21 bases between the two germline ends. The CDR3 runs to 15 residues. The germline V gene encodes CDR1 LNHDA and CDR2 SQIVND (reference sequence). For the CDR3, the DNA is TGTGCCAGTAGTGTCACCGGGACAACAGGAGAAGGCTACACCTTC. This encodes CASSVTGTTGEGYTF.

The chain uses TRBV23-1 and TRBJ2-7; 10 bases fit TRBD2. TRBV23-1 carries the ORF label, with uncertain function. V gave up 0 bases and J gave up 2 bases; unmatched junction bases: 4. The CDR3 is 16 amino acids. As DNA, the CDR3 is TGCGCCAGCAGTCAATCGTTCCTAGCGGGAGCCTACGAGCAGTACTTC. Translated, it gives CASSQSFLAGAYEQYF.